This TCR beta chain was sequenced for a study of identical twins listed by TCRdb under 2016. Context from the whole study: The study deep-sequenced TCR alpha and beta repertoires from monozygotic twins, unrelated adults of various ages and cord blood to test whether fetal clonotypes persist. To rule out contamination, the twin experiments were replicated at different times with different library preparation protocols. Findings and caveats that apply to the study as a whole: Out-of-frame TCR alpha sharing in monozygotic twins was systematically underestimated by recombination models, whereas sharing between unrelated individuals was in agreement with the recombination models. Zero-insertion analyses could be partly confounded by invariant T cells such as MAIT and iNKT, though diverse VJ usage argued against such confounding for most clonotypes. Excess twin sharing in beta out-of-frame sequences was weaker because fewer shared sequences lowered the signal-to-noise ratio. Because the same donors could not be followed over many years, the conclusions depended on cross-sectional statistical analysis. Compared with coincidental sharing between unrelated individuals, out-of-frame TCR alpha sequences shared between twins showed an excess of sequences with low generation probability. Fewer insertions were carried by abundant cord blood beta clonotypes, a similar but weaker trend appeared in young adult naive repertoires, and no such trend appeared in memory repertoires.

The CDR3 sequence holds 14 residues, the cysteine and phenylalanine included. The DNA shown is the 42-base CDR3, in frame from base 1. For CDR1 and CDR2, the germline V gene (reference sequence) lists DFQATT and SNEGSKA. V was cut back by 5 bases and J by 1 base, leaving a gap of 14 bases between them. Library preparation used 5' RACE. TCRdb names Illumina HiSeq 2000 as the instrument used. A universal primer binding site was introduced by template switching, and a unique molecular identifier was present in the final cDNA, enabling accurate counting of TCR cDNA molecules. Specific primers in the conserved constant-segment region were used to synthesize first-strand cDNA for TCR alpha and beta chains. To control for contamination, every cDNA library carried two barcodes: a SMART-Mk sample barcode plus Illumina barcodes. TruSeq adapter sequences along with Illumina sample barcodes were introduced in two successive PCR steps. The TCR alpha and beta cDNA libraries were sequenced on the Illumina HiSeq platform using custom primers. The authors' analysis ran thus. Unique molecular identifiers were extracted from raw reads with MiGEC, and CDR3 positions were determined with MiXCR. For each individual, recombination models were inferred using an EM algorithm with the repgenHMM and IGoR tools. Shared clonotype analysis was performed with the tcR package in R, normalizing sharing by the product of cloneset sizes. To study raw recombination without the effects of thymic and clonal selection, out-of-frame nonproductive sequences were analyzed. The public sequencing data were trimmed at Q25 with fastp and processed into clonotypes with MiXCR by TCRdb, which kept only in-frame beta chains. Here each entry gathers all rows of one CDR3 protein and keeps the most common genes and DNA. The V and J calls and clone size are TCRdb's, not the authors'. The sample includes 1.5 million to 2 million distinct CDR3 sequences, with less than 35% observed a single time. The ten top clones hold under 0.35% of the sample.

To note about this clonotype: The clone's antigen remains unknown. The sample holds no much larger clone one base away, and base qualities are not on file.

Only healthy Caucasian donors were included. This TCR was recovered from a newborn girl in good health. The sequence is built from TRBV20-1 and TRBJ1-1; the D region possibly corresponds to TRBD1 (6 bases align). The sequencing sample was made of cord blood. The CDR3: CSAGKGGPNTEAFF. The nucleotides read TGCAGTGCTGGGAAAGGGGGGCCGAACACTGAAGCTTTCTTT.